A single sample is the source of the 2 T cell receptor beta chains below, sequenced in a study of T cell clonotyping in hematopoietic cell transplantation. The protocol was immunoSEQ multiplex PCR, while the TCRdb copy is restricted to in-frame clones and leaves out a portion. This table holds some 13,000 clones, approximately 88% found once. Indicated time point: recipient sample about 28 days before transplant, after cytoreduction. The sample here was peripheral blood mononuclear cells, taken before stem cell transplant. The receptors here all came from a man in his 60s with acute myeloid leukemia. Some clones in this sample may be carry-over from other donors' samples.

This rearrangement joins TRBV11-2 to TRBJ1-1, with D possibly matching TRBD1 (6 bases). From germline, CDR1 is SGHAT and CDR2 FQNNGV. Trimming took 2 bases from V and 2 from J, leaving 15 bases between them. The CDR3 contains 16 residues. Here the CDR3 reads CASSLIAGASNTEAFF. DNA of the CDR3: TGTGCCAGCAGCTTAATAGCAGGGGCTTCCAACACTGAAGCTTTCTTT.

The V call is TRBV10-3, the J call TRBJ1-2, with D uncertain. The V end was cut by 0 bases, the J end by 1 base, with 6 bases between. The CDR3 length is 14 residues. The V gene's germline CDR1 is ENHRY and CDR2 SYGVKD. CDR3 bases: TGTGCCATCAGTGAGTCATTACTTAACTATGGCTACACCTTC. It specifies CAISESLLNYGYTF.